The entry that follows covers one T cell receptor (beta chain) sequence. PCR primers comprised 60 Vbeta and 13 Jbeta primers. Profiling relied on immunoSEQ multiplex PCR, and the TCRdb table lists in-frame clones only, not all of them. The sample includes roughly 120,000 clones, roughly 82% seen only once; the top ten take about 2.7%. This specimen belongs to a study of cytomegalovirus exposure and HLA in healthy donors. There are 17 residues in the CDR3. Trimming pared 0 bases from V and 5 bases from J, leaving 20 bases between. Germline V gives CDR1 SGDLS, CDR2 YYNGEE. This TCR was recovered from a woman aged 40 to 50 in good health and CMV-seropositive. This chain joins TRBV9 and TRBJ1-1; a possible D gene is TRBD1 (6 bases). The sequencing input was PBMCs. CDR3 DNA: TGTGCCAGCAGCGTAGGTCCGGGGGGCTTAGGTAGGACTGAAGCTTTCTTT. This translates into CASSVGPGGLGRTEAFF.